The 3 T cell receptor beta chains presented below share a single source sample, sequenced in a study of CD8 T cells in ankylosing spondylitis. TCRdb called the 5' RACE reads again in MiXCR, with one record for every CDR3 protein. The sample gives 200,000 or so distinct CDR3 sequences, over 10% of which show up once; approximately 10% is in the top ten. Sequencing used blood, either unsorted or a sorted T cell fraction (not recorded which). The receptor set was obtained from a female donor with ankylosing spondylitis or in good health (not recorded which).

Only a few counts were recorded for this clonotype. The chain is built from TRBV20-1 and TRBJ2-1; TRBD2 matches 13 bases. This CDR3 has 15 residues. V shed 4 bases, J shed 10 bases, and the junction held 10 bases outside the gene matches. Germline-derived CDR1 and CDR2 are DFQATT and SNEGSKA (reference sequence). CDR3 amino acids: CSATLAGGTTMEQFF. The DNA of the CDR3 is TGCAGTGCTACACTAGCGGGAGGGACCACTATGGAGCAGTTCTTC.

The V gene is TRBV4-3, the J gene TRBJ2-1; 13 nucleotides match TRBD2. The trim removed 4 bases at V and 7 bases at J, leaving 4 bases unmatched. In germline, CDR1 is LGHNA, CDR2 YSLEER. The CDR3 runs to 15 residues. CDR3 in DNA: TGCGCCAGCAGCCGGACTAGCGGGAGCTGGAATGAGCAGTTCTTC. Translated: CASSRTSGSWNEQFF.

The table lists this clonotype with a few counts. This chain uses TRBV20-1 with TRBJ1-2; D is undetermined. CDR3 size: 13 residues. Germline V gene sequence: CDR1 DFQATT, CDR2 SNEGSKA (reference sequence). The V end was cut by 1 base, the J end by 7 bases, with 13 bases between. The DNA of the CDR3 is TGCAGTGCTAGAGCAAACCTAGATGGTGGCTACACCTTC. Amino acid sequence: CSARANLDGGYTF.